This section outlines one T cell receptor beta chain sequence together with its context. This sample was taken from a study of control samples from healthy donors and cancer patients. Germline CDR1 is KGHSH and CDR2 is LQKENI. After removal of 3 bases from V and 6 bases from J, the junction contained 7 bases not matched to a gene. The CDR3 runs 17 residues. Here immunoSEQ multiplex PCR was the method, and the copy in TCRdb shows in-frame clones only, minus some. This table holds some 70,000 clones, more than 80% found once. The rearrangement joins TRBV18 to TRBJ2-4, with 14 bases that match TRBD2. The sequence derives from a man aged 60 to 75 in good health. Sequenced material: blood. CDR3 loop: CASSPGLAGDRGNIQYF. The CDR3 coding sequence is TGTGCCAGCTCACCGGGACTAGCGGGAGATAGGGGAAACATTCAGTACTTC.